A selection of T cell receptor beta chains follows, all from one sample in a study of T cell responses to AZD1222 COVID-19 vaccine. The table came from immunoSEQ multiplex PCR; TCRdb's copy has only in-frame clones and leaves some out. The sample lists 65,000 to 75,000 clones; around 80% were seen once. This specimen was peripheral blood, taken on day 0 of AZD1222 vaccination. The receptors shown here come from an adult in good health. CDR3s include the opening cysteine and the closing phenylalanine or tryptophan. D genes are given only for firm matches. Clone size is not always given. Where it is, it says once, few, many or a class for expanded clones.

d_call: TRBD2; clone_size: .; v_call: TRBV15; j_call: TRBJ2-3; cdr3_aa: CATSTGLAGTDTQYF; cdr3_nt: TGTGCCACCAGCACCGGACTAGCGGGGACAGATACGCAGTATTTT
d_call: .; clone_size: once; v_call: TRBV30; j_call: TRBJ2-2; cdr3_aa: CAWEHTGTGELFF; cdr3_nt: TGTGCCTGGGAACATACAGGAACCGGGGAGCTGTTTTTT
d_call: .; clone_size: .; v_call: TRBV9; j_call: TRBJ2-2; cdr3_aa: CASSPWELAARIGNTGELFF; cdr3_nt: TGTGCCAGCAGCCCTTGGGAGTTGGCGGCCCGGATTGGGAACACCGGGGAGCTGTTTTTT
d_call: .; clone_size: .; v_call: TRBV6-6; j_call: TRBJ2-3; cdr3_aa: CASRVTDTQYF; cdr3_nt: TGTGCCAGCAGAGTCACAGATACGCAGTATTTT
d_call: .; clone_size: few; v_call: TRBV6-2/TRBV6-3; j_call: TRBJ2-1; cdr3_aa: CASSYSFQALRNEQFF; cdr3_nt: TGTGCCAGCAGTTACTCTTTTCAGGCCCTTAGGAATGAGCAGTTCTTC
d_call: .; clone_size: .; v_call: TRBV12-3/TRBV12-4; j_call: TRBJ2-7; cdr3_aa: CASRTGISYEQYF; cdr3_nt: TGTGCCAGCAGAACAGGTATTTCCTACGAGCAGTACTTC
d_call: TRBD2; clone_size: .; v_call: TRBV6-5; j_call: TRBJ2-3; cdr3_aa: CASSWTSAGTDTQYF; cdr3_nt: TGTGCCAGCAGCTGGACTAGCGCGGGCACAGATACGCAGTATTTT
d_call: .; clone_size: .; v_call: TRBV28; j_call: TRBJ1-2; cdr3_aa: CASSSGLGGIYGYTF; cdr3_nt: TGTGCCAGCAGTTCAGGGTTAGGAGGGATTTATGGCTACACCTTC
d_call: .; clone_size: .; v_call: TRBV27; j_call: TRBJ1-1; cdr3_aa: CASSLSVGMNTEAFF; cdr3_nt: TGTGCCAGCAGTTTATCAGTCGGCATGAACACTGAAGCTTTCTTT
d_call: .; clone_size: few; v_call: TRBV21-1; j_call: TRBJ1-2; cdr3_aa: CASSKAPPGTGENGYTF; cdr3_nt: TGTGCCAGCAGCAAAGCCCCCCCGGGGACAGGGGAGAATGGCTACACCTTC
d_call: .; clone_size: .; v_call: TRBV11-2; j_call: TRBJ1-1; cdr3_aa: CASSPQVGGADQVGAFF; cdr3_nt: TGTGCCAGCAGCCCGCAAGTTGGGGGGGCAGATCAGGTGGGAGCTTTCTTT
d_call: .; clone_size: .; v_call: TRBV7-9; j_call: TRBJ1-6; cdr3_aa: CASSLDGRGYSPLHF; cdr3_nt: TGTGCCAGCAGCTTAGACGGCAGGGGCTATTCACCCCTCCACTTT
d_call: .; clone_size: few; v_call: TRBV5-1; j_call: TRBJ1-5; cdr3_aa: CASSLEGAGYQPQHF; cdr3_nt: TGCGCCAGCAGCTTGGAAGGCGCAGGGTATCAGCCCCAGCATTTT
d_call: .; clone_size: few; v_call: TRBV7-3; j_call: TRBJ2-1; cdr3_aa: CASSLHRDSHNEQFF; cdr3_nt: TGTGCCAGCAGCTTACACCGGGACTCGCACAATGAGCAGTTCTTC
d_call: .; clone_size: .; v_call: TRBV11-2; j_call: TRBJ1-4; cdr3_aa: CASSLGRGARTNEKLFF; cdr3_nt: TGTGCCAGCAGCTTAGGCAGGGGAGCTAGAACTAATGAAAAACTGTTTTTT
d_call: TRBD1; clone_size: few; v_call: TRBV7-3; j_call: TRBJ2-7; cdr3_aa: CASSLADRGEQYF; cdr3_nt: TGTGCCAGCAGCCTCGCCGACAGGGGCGAGCAGTACTTC
d_call: .; clone_size: .; v_call: TRBV7-6; j_call: TRBJ2-5; cdr3_aa: CASRQTETQYF; cdr3_nt: TGTGCCAGCAGGCAAACAGAGACCCAGTACTTC